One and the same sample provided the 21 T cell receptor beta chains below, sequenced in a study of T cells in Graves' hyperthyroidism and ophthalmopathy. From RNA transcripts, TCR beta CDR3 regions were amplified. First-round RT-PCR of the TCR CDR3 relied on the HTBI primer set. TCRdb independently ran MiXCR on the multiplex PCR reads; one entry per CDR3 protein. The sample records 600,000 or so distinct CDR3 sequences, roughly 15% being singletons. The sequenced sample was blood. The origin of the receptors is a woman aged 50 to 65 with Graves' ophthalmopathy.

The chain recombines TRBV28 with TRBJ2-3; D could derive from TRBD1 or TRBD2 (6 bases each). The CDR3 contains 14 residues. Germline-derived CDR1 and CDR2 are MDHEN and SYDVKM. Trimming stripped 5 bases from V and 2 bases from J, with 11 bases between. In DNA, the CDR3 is TGTGCCAGCAGTAACGGGGGCGTCACAGATACGCAGTATTTT. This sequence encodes CASSNGGVTDTQYF. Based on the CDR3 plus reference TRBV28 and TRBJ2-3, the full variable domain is DVKVTQSSRYLVKRTGEKVFLECVQDMDHENMFWYRQDPGLGLRLIYFSYDVKMKEKGDIPEGYSVSREKKERFSLILESASTNQTSMYLCASSNGGVTDTQYFGPGTRLTVL.

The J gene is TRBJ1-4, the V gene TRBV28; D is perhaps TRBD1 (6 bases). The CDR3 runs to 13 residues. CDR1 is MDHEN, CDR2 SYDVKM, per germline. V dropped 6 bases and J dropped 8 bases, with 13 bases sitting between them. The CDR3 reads CASRSGQTEKLFF. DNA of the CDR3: TGTGCCAGCAGATCCGGACAGACAGAAAAACTGTTTTTT.

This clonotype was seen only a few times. Here the CDR3 reads CSVESQGLYGYTF. For the CDR3, the DNA is TGCAGCGTTGAAAGCCAGGGACTATATGGCTACACCTTC. V gene TRBV29-1 combines with J gene TRBJ1-2, with D perhaps matching TRBD1 (5 bases). V was pared by 2 bases and J by 5 bases, with 12 bases between. Germline V gene sequence: CDR1 SQVTM, CDR2 ANQGSEA. This CDR3 comprises 13 residues.

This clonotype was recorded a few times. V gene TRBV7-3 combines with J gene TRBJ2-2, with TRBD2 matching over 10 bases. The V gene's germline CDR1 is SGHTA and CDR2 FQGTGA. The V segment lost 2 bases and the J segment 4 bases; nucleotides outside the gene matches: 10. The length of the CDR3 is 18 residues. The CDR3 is CASSLGLGAGGPTGELFF. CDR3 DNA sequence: TGTGCCAGCAGCTTAGGGCTCGGAGCGGGAGGGCCCACCGGGGAGCTGTTTTTT.

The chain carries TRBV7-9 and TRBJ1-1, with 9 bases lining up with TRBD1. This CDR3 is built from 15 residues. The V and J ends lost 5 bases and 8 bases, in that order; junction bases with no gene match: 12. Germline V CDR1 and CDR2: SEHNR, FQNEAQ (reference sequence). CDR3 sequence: CASSPNRDRATEAFF. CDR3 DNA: TGTGCCAGCAGCCCGAACCGGGACAGGGCTACCGAAGCTTTCTTT. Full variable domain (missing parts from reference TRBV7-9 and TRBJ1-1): DTGVSQNPRHKITKRGQNVTFRCDPISEHNRLYWYRQTLGQGPEFLTYFQNEAQLEKSRLLSDRFSAERPKGSFSTLEIQRTEQGDSAMYLCASSPNRDRATEAFFGQGTRLTVV.

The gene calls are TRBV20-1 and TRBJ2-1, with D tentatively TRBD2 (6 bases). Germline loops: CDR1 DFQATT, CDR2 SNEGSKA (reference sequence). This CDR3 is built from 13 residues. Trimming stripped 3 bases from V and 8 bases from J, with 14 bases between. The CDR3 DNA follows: TGCAGTGCTAGCGGGAGTTACCTCCATGAGCAGTTCTTC. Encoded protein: CSASGSYLHEQFF.

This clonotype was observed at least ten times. CDR3 sequence reads: CSARETGYEQFF. The CDR3 coding sequence is TGCAGTGCTAGAGAGACAGGATATGAGCAGTTCTTC. This rearrangement joins TRBV20-1 to TRBJ2-1, with D possibly matching TRBD1 (6 bases). The CDR3 contains 12 residues. The V gene lost 0 bases and the J gene lost 8 bases, with 8 bases spanning the gap. Per the germline V gene, CDR1 is DFQATT and CDR2 is SNEGSKA (reference sequence).

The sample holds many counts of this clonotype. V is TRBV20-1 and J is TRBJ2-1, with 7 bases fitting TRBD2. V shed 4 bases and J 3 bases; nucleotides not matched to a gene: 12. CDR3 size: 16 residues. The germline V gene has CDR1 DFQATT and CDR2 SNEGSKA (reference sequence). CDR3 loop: CSAIPLLAMVYNEQFF. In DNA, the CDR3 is TGCAGTGCTATCCCGTTACTAGCGATGGTCTACAATGAGCAGTTCTTC.

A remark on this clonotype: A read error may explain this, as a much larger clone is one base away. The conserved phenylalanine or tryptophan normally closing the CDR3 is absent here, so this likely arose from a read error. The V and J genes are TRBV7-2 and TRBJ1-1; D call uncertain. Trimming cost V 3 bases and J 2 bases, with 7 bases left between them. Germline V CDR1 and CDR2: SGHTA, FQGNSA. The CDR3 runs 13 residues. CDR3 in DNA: TGTGCCAGCAGCTTTACGACTAACACTGAAGCTTTCTCT. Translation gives CASSFTTNTEAFS.

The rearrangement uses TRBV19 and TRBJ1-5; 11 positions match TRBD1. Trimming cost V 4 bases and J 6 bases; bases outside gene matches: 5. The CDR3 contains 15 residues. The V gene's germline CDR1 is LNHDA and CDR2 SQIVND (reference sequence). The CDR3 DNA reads TGTGCCAGTAGTACCGGGACAGGGGGAGGTCAGCCCCAGCATTTT. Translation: CASSTGTGGGQPQHF.

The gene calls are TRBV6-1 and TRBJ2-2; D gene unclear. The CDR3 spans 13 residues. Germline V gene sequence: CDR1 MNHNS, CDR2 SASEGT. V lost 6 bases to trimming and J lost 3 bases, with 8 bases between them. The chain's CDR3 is CASRKRDTGELFF. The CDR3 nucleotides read TGTGCCAGCAGAAAAAGGGACACCGGGGAGCTGTTTTTT.

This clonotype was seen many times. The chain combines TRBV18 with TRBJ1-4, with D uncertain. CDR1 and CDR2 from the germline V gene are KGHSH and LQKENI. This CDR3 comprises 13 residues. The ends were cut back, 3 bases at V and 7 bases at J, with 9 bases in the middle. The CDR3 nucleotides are TGTGCCAGCTCACCTGCGACGGGTGAAAAACTGTTTTTT. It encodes CASSPATGEKLFF.

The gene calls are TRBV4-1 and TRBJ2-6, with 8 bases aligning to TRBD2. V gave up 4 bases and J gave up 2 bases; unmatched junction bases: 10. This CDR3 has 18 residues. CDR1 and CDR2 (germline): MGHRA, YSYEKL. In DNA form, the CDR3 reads TGCGCCAGCAGCCTAGCGGGGACACGAGAAACTGGGGCCAACGTCCTGACTTTC. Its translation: CASSLAGTRETGANVLTF.

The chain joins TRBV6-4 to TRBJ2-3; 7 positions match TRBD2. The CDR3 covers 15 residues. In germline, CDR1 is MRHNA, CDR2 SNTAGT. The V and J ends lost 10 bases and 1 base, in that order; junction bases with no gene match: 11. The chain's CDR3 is CATSRDSGRTDTQYF. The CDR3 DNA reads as TGTGCCACGAGCCGAGATAGCGGGCGCACAGATACGCAGTATTTT.

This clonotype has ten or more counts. Here the CDR3 reads CASSLLAGEQFF. As DNA, the CDR3 is TGTGCCAGCAGTTTACTAGCGGGCGAGCAGTTCTTC. V is TRBV12-3 or TRBV12-4 and J is TRBJ2-1, with TRBD2 identical over 8 bases. V shed 2 bases and J 10 bases; nucleotides not matched to a gene: 1. The length of the CDR3 is 12 residues.

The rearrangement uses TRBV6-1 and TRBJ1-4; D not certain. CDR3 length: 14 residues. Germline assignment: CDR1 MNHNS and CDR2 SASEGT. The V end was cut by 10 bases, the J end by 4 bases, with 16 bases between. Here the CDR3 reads CATLMLRNNEKLFF. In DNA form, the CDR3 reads TGTGCCACACTCATGTTGAGGAATAATGAAAAACTGTTTTTT.

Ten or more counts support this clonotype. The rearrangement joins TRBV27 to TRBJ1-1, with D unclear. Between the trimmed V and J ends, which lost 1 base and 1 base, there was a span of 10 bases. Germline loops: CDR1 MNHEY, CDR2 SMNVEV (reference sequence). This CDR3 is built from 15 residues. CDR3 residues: CASSLYPEENTEAFF. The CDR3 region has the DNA TGTGCCAGCAGTTTATACCCCGAGGAGAACACTGAAGCTTTCTTT.

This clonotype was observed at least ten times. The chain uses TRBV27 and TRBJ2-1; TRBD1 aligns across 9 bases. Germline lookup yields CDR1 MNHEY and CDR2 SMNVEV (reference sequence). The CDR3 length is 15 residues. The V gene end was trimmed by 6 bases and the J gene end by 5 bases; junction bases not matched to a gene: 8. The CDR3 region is CASSSPGQGDNEQFF. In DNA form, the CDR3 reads TGTGCCAGCAGCTCACCGGGACAGGGTGACAATGAGCAGTTCTTC.

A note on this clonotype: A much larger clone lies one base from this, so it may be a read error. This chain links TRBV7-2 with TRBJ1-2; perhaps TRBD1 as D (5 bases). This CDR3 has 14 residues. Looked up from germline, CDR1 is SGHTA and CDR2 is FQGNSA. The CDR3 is CAISLWGSGAGYTF. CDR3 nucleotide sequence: TGTGCCATCAGCTTATGGGGGTCCGGGGCCGGCTACACCTTC.

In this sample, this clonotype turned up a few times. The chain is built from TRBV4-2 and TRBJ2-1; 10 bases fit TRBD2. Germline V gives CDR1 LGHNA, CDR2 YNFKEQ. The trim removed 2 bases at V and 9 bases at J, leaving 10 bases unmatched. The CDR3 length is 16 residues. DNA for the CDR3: TGTGCCAGCAGCCAACCCTTGGCTAGCGGGAGTGTTGAGCAGTTCTTC. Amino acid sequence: CASSQPLASGSVEQFF.

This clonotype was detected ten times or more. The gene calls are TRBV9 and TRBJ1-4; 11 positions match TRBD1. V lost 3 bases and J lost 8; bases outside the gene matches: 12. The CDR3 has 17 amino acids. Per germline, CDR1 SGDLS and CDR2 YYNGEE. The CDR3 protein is CASSAQPQGQGGEKLFF. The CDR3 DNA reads TGTGCCAGCAGCGCCCAACCCCAGGGACAGGGGGGCGAAAAACTGTTTTTT.